The 20 T cell receptor beta chains listed next were all sequenced from one sample in a study of blood T cell repertoires in COVID-19. Sequenced by immunoSEQ multiplex PCR; TCRdb stores in-frame clones only, minus some. The data show more than 120,000 clones, with more than 75% seen just once and around 38% held by the top ten. Sequencing was carried out using peripheral blood. These TCRs come from a man aged 50 or older who had recovered from COVID-19.

This clone was observed a handful of times. The chain uses TRBV29-1 and TRBJ2-3; weak D call: TRBD1 (6 bases). In germline, CDR1 is SQVTM, CDR2 ANQGSEA. The CDR3 is made up of 14 amino acids. Trimming pared 7 bases from V and 1 base from J, leaving 15 bases between. CDR3 sequence (DNA): TGCAGCGGGGTAGGCAGGGGCCGCACAGATACGCAGTATTTT. Its translation is CSGVGRGRTDTQYF.

The V gene is TRBV4-3, the J gene TRBJ2-1, with D possibly being TRBD2 (7 bases). CDR1 and CDR2 from the germline V gene are LGHNA and YSLEER. V lost 0 bases and J 8 bases, leaving 17 bases between the germline ends. The length of the CDR3 is 16 residues. CDR3 amino acids: CASSQEGGDPRDEQFF. CDR3 coding DNA: TGCGCCAGCAGCCAAGAAGGGGGGGACCCCAGGGATGAGCAGTTCTTC.

This chain links TRBV11-2 with TRBJ1-1; the match to TRBD1 covers 9 bases. CDR1 is SGHAT and CDR2 is FQNNGV in the germline V gene. CDR3 length equals 16 residues. V dropped 4 bases and J dropped 5; count of bases not matched to a gene: 11. The CDR3 region has the DNA TGTGCCAGCAGCTCTTTCGTTGGGACAGGGAGGACTGAAGCTTTCTTT. Translating it yields CASSSFVGTGRTEAFF.

The CDR3 DNA reads TGTGCCTCTTCAAGAGAGAGCAGGCAAAACATTCAGTACTTC. The encoded protein is CASSRESRQNIQYF. The chain couples TRBV19 to TRBJ2-4; D call uncertain. The CDR3 sequence is 14 residues long. V dropped 11 bases and J dropped 5 bases, with 19 bases sitting between them. Germline V gene data show CDR1 as LNHDA and CDR2 as SQIVND (reference sequence).

The V and J genes are TRBV6-2 or TRBV6-3 and TRBJ2-3; 11 bases map to TRBD2. The CDR3 loop spans 16 amino acids. V trimming: 5 bases; J trimming: 1 base; junction bases outside the gene matches: 5. Germline CDR1 MNHEY, CDR2 SVGEGT. CDR3 DNA: TGTGCCAGCAGTCTTGGACTAGCGGGCGGCACAGATACGCAGTATTTT. It yields the protein CASSLGLAGGTDTQYF.

The chain recombines TRBV3-1 (or the pseudogene TRBV3-2) with TRBJ2-4, with 10 bases aligning to TRBD2. The CDR3 has 17 residues. With 0 bases clipped from V and 2 bases from J, the junction kept 4 bases outside the gene matches. In germline, CDR1 is LGHDT, CDR2 YNNKEL (reference sequence). In DNA form, the CDR3 reads TGTGCCAGCAGCCAAGATGGGGGACTAGCGTCCAAAAACATTCAGTACTTC. Translating gives CASSQDGGLASKNIQYF.

This clone was observed once. The chain joins TRBV2 to TRBJ2-7, with 9 bases lining up with TRBD1. The CDR3 contains 17 residues. Germline V gene data show CDR1 as SNHLY and CDR2 as FYNNEI. V was pared by 7 bases and J by 6 bases, with 19 bases of the junction left unmatched. DNA for the CDR3: TGTGCCAGCACCGAAACATATCGGGACAGGGCACTGGTCGAGCAGTACTTC. The encoded protein is CASTETYRDRALVEQYF.

V gene TRBV10-1 combines with J gene TRBJ2-2, with 9 bases matching TRBD1. J gave up 6 bases and V 3 bases, and 11 bases lay outside the gene matches. Germline values: CDR1 WNHNN, CDR2 SYGVQD (reference sequence). The CDR3 is made up of 17 amino acids. The CDR3 region has the DNA TGCGCCAGCAGTGAACAGGCTGGGACAGGGTACGCCGGGGAGCTGTTTTTT. Its translation: CASSEQAGTGYAGELFF.

The chain combines TRBV5-1 with TRBJ1-1, with 7 bases identical to TRBD1. Germline CDR1 reads SGHRS; CDR2 reads YFSETQ. Trimming took 0 bases from V and 2 from J; bases not matched to a gene: 1. This CDR3 spans 14 amino acids. The CDR3 sequence: CASSLDRGNTEAFF. For the CDR3, the DNA is TGCGCCAGCAGCTTGGACAGGGGAAACACTGAAGCTTTCTTT. Together with reference TRBV5-1 and TRBJ1-1, the CDR3 gives the full variable domain: KAGVTQTPRYLIKTRGQQVTLSCSPISGHRSVSWYQQTPGQGLQFLFEYFSETQRNKGNFPGRFSGRQFSNSRSEMNVSTLELGDSALYLCASSLDRGNTEAFFGQGTRLTVV.

This chain connects TRBV11-2 to TRBJ2-7; tentative D call: TRBD1 (5 bases). Germline V gene data show CDR1 as SGHAT and CDR2 as FQNNGV. Trimming removed 4 bases at V and 4 bases at J, with 14 bases between. The CDR3 is 14 amino acids. CDR3 sequence: CASSSPGRTYEQYF. CDR3 sequence (DNA): TGTGCCAGCAGCTCCCCCGGACGGACATACGAGCAGTACTTC.

V is TRBV14 and J is TRBJ1-3; D remains ambiguous. The CDR3 is 12 residues long. The germline CDR1 and CDR2 sequences are SGHDN and FVKESK. V gave up 2 bases and J gave up 4 bases, with 3 bases separating them. The CDR3 region has the DNA TGTGCCAGCAGCCAAATAGGAAACACCATATATTTT. Amino acid sequence: CASSQIGNTIYF.

J is TRBJ1-1 and V is TRBV13, with TRBD1 matching over 8 bases. The V gene's germline CDR1 is PRHDT and CDR2 FYEKMQ (reference sequence). Germline trimming cut 5 bases from V and 11 bases from J; bases unmatched to any gene: 13. The CDR3 contains 14 residues. CDR3 amino acids: CASSLDRTGPGAFF. The CDR3 bases are TGTGCCAGCAGCCTCGACCGGACAGGGCCTGGGGCTTTCTTT.

CDR3 protein: CAISVGGGGAEAFF. Written as DNA, the CDR3 is TGTGCCATCAGTGTAGGAGGAGGGGGCGCTGAAGCTTTCTTT. The chain couples TRBV10-3 to TRBJ1-1; 7 bases line up with TRBD1. Germline-derived CDR1 and CDR2 are ENHRY and SYGVKD. V dropped 4 bases and J dropped 6; count of bases not matched to a gene: 8. The CDR3 spans 14 residues.

The chain recombines TRBV7-2 with TRBJ2-7, with D unclear. The V end was cut by 3 bases, the J end by 5 bases, with 14 bases between. There are 14 residues in the CDR3. CDR1 is SGHTA and CDR2 is FQGNSA in the germline V gene. Here the CDR3 reads CASSLTRSVHEQYF. The CDR3 nucleotides read TGTGCCAGCAGCTTGACTCGCAGTGTCCACGAGCAGTACTTC.

The rearrangement joins TRBV7-9 to TRBJ1-1; 7 nucleotides line up with TRBD1. The V segment lost 5 bases and the J segment 8 bases; nucleotides outside the gene matches: 11. Germline loops: CDR1 SEHNR, CDR2 FQNEAQ (reference sequence). The CDR3 has 14 amino acids. The CDR3 is CASSPAPQGFEAFF. The DNA of the CDR3 is TGTGCCAGCAGCCCAGCTCCACAGGGGTTCGAAGCTTTCTTT.

The chain has TRBV6-5 and TRBJ2-3; 7 bases map to TRBD1. The V gene end was trimmed by 4 bases and the J gene end by 0 bases; junction bases not matched to a gene: 7. CDR1 MNHEY and CDR2 SVGAGI come from the germline V gene. The CDR3 runs to 16 residues. CDR3 sequence reads: CASSSFYRGSTDTQYF. CDR3 coding DNA: TGTGCCAGCAGTTCCTTTTACAGGGGTAGCACAGATACGCAGTATTTT.

The genes are TRBV11-2 and TRBJ1-4; tentatively, D is TRBD1 (6 bases). Trimming took off 5 bases at V and 2 bases at J, with 21 bases between the two ends. Germline loops: CDR1 SGHAT, CDR2 FQNNGV. This CDR3 region has 18 residues. For the CDR3, the DNA is TGTGCCAGCAGCCAGGACAAGGGGGGGGCGAGGACTAATGAAAAACTGTTTTTT. Its translation is CASSQDKGGARTNEKLFF.

J is TRBJ2-2 and V is TRBV7-6; D perhaps matches TRBD2 (6 bases). The CDR3 runs to 14 residues. The germline V and J ends were trimmed by 2 bases and 6 bases, with 10 bases remaining between them. Germline-derived CDR1 and CDR2 are SGHVS and FNYEAQ. The CDR3 DNA sequence: TGTGCCAGCAGCTTACGGGGACTGTCCGGGGAGCTGTTTTTT. It encodes CASSLRGLSGELFF.

The genes are TRBV19 and TRBJ2-3; D perhaps matches TRBD2 (5 bases). Germline V gene sequence: CDR1 LNHDA, CDR2 SQIVND (reference sequence). The CDR3 is 15 residues long. V lost 7 bases and J lost 3, with 17 bases in between. The DNA of the CDR3 is TGTGCCAGTACCCCCAGCGGCATGTTGACAGATACGCAGTATTTT. Its translation is CASTPSGMLTDTQYF. Combining the CDR3 with reference TRBV19 and TRBJ2-3 gives the whole variable domain DGGITQSPKYLFRKEGQNVTLSCEQNLNHDAMYWYRQDPGQGLRLIYYSQIVNDFQKGDIAEGYSVSREKKESFPLTVTSAQKNPTAFYLCASTPSGMLTDTQYFGPGTRLTVL.

The chain recombines TRBV5-1 with TRBJ1-4, with TRBD1 matching 8 bases. This CDR3 has 14 amino acids. The V gene's germline CDR1 is SGHRS and CDR2 YFSETQ. V gave up 4 bases and J gave up 6 bases; unmatched junction bases: 5. The CDR3, as DNA: TGCGCCAGCAGCCCCGGACAGGGTTATGAAAAACTGTTTTTT. The encoded protein is CASSPGQGYEKLFF.